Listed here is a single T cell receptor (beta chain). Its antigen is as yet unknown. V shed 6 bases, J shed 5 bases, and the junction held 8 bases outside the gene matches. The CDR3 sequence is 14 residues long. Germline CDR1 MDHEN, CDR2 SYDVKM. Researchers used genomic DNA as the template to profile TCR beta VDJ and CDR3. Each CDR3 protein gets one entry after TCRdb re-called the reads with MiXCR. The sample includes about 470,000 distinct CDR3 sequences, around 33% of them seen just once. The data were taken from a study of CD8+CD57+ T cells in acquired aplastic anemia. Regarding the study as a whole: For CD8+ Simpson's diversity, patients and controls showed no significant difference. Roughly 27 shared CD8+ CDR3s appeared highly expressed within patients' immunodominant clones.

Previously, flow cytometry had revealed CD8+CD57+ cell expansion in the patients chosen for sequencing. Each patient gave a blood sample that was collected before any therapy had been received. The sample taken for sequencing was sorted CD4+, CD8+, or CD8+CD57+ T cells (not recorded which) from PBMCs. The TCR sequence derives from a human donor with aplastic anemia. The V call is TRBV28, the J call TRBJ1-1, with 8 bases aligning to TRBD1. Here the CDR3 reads CASSLTWTGTEAFF. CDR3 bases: TGTGCCAGCAGCCTAACCTGGACAGGGACTGAAGCTTTCTTT. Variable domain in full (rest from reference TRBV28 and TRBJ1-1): DVKVTQSSRYLVKRTGEKVFLECVQDMDHENMFWYRQDPGLGLRLIYFSYDVKMKEKGDIPEGYSVSREKKERFSLILESASTNQTSMYLCASSLTWTGTEAFFGQGTRLTVV.